This T cell receptor beta chain was found in a study of OX40 agonist ivuxolimab in advanced cancers. The data were produced by immunoSEQ multiplex PCR, yet TCRdb's version contains in-frame clones alone and is incomplete. In the table there are about 82,000 clones, 75% to 90% of which are singletons. A word on this clone: An end of the junction differs from the germline gene, which may be a read error.

The sample was CD4+ or CD8+ T cells sorted from blood, taken in a trial of the OX40 agonist ivuxolimab. The TCR originated in an adult with an advanced solid tumor such as melanoma, head and neck, liver or kidney cancer.

CDR3 loop: CASSVSGGYDEQFF. CDR3 in DNA: TGTGCCAGCAGCGTTAGCGGGGGCTACGATGAGCAGTTCTTC. This rearrangement joins TRBV7-3 to TRBJ2-1, with TRBD2 identical over 9 bases. This CDR3 comprises 14 residues. CDR1 SGHTA and CDR2 FQGTGA come from the germline V gene.